This T cell receptor beta chain was documented in a study of OX40 agonist ivuxolimab in advanced cancers. Study at large: Treatment of patients was with ivuxolimab, an agonistic anti-OX40 (CD134) antibody.

V gave up 0 bases and J gave up 0 bases, with 15 bases separating them. There are 17 residues in the CDR3. Germline loops: CDR1 SGDLS, CDR2 YYNGEE. Generated by immunoSEQ multiplex PCR, the TCRdb table keeps only in-frame clones and is missing some. The top ten clones hold over 1.1% of a sample with roughly 25,000 clones, roughly 75% of them seen once. This sequence was found in an adult with an advanced solid tumor such as melanoma, head and neck, liver or kidney cancer. The rearrangement uses TRBV9 and TRBJ1-1; no definite D call. Source: CD4+ or CD8+ T cells sorted from blood, taken in a trial of the OX40 agonist ivuxolimab. As DNA, the CDR3 is TGTGCCAGCAGCGTAGTTGGGGAGGCCACCATGAACACTGAAGCTTTCTTT. It encodes CASSVVGEATMNTEAFF.